Detailed here is one T cell receptor (beta chain). This sample is drawn from a study of cytotoxic CD8 clonotypes in ibrutinib-treated CLL. This CDR3 is 12 amino acids long. From germline, CDR1 is MNHNS and CDR2 SASEGT. V lost 0 bases and J 5 bases, leaving 2 bases between the germline ends. Depths of 1 in 200,000 to 1 in 1 million T cells were the sequencing target. Produced via immunoSEQ multiplex PCR; TCRdb's table is partial and in-frame only. The table records 130,000 or so clones, 60% to 85% of them present only once. Source: PBMCs, taken after 12 months of ibrutinib treatment. The chain combines TRBV6-1 with TRBJ1-3; D is unresolved. This TCR was sampled from a human donor with chronic lymphocytic leukemia. CDR3 coding DNA: TGTGCCAGCAGTGAAGCGAGAAACACCATATATTTT. Encoded protein: CASSEARNTIYF.